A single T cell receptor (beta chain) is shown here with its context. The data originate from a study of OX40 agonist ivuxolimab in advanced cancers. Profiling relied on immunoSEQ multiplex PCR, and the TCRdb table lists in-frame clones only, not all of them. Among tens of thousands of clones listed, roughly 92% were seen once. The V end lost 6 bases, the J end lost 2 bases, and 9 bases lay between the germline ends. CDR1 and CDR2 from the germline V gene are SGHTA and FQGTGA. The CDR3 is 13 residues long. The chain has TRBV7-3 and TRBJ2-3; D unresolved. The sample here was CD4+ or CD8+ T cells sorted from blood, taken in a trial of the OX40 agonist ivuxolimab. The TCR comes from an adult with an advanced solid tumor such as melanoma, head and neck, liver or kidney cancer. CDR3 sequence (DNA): TGTGCCAGCAGGCCGAGTCCCACAGATACGCAGTATTTT. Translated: CASRPSPTDTQYF.